The clone carrying this T cell receptor (beta chain) has just a few counts. This record comes from a study of T-cell memory formation after mild COVID-19. Germline V gene data show CDR1 as MNHEY and CDR2 as SMNVEV (reference sequence). This CDR3 spans 13 amino acids. V was trimmed by 8 bases and J by 5 bases, leaving 16 bases between them. TCRdb recomputed calls from the 5' RACE reads with MiXCR, one row per CDR3 protein. Of a few hundred thousand distinct CDR3 sequences listed, 15% are singletons. Material: PBMCs or a T cell subset sorted from them (not recorded which). V is TRBV27 and J is TRBJ2-7; D gene ambiguous. The receptor was isolated from a man younger than 35 who had mild COVID-19 (a few samples of this study predate the infection). Cell type and time point are not known. The CDR3 reads CASESSVINEQYF. The CDR3 DNA is TGTGCCAGCGAGTCCAGCGTTATCAACGAGCAGTACTTC.